Shown below are 18 T cell receptor beta chains from a single sample sequenced in a study of regulatory T cells in long-lasting Graves disease. CDR3-region Arm-PCR and iRepertoire HTBI primers produced the TCR beta libraries. TCRdb itself ran the multiplex PCR reads through MiXCR, one entry per CDR3 protein. The data contain a few hundred thousand distinct CDR3 sequences, roughly 21% of them singletons. The time point: persistent/refractory GD, antithyroid drugs over 5 years with positive TRAb. The TCR library used RNA extracted from PBMCs. Source: peripheral blood mononuclear cells (PBMCs), taken when the disease was refractory, from a patient treated with antithyroid drugs. The receptors here all came from a female donor with Graves disease.

This clonotype showed up many times. The J gene is TRBJ2-4, the V gene TRBV6-1; no clear D gene. The CDR3 sequence is 15 residues long. Trimming removed 0 bases at V and 9 bases at J, with 15 bases between. Germline-derived CDR1 and CDR2 are MNHNS and SASEGT. For the CDR3, the DNA is TGTGCCAGCAGTGAAGCCCTCCCCGGGTTGAGCATTCAGTACTTC. Protein: CASSEALPGLSIQYF.

This clonotype was seen repeatedly, ten times or more. The chain has TRBV19 and TRBJ2-7; perhaps TRBD2 as D (5 bases). The CDR3 is made up of 14 amino acids. Deletions cut 3 bases from V and 3 bases from J, with 12 bases between. The germline CDR1 and CDR2 sequences are LNHDA and SQIVND (reference sequence). The CDR3 spells CASSIRLSYYEQYF. The CDR3 coding sequence is TGTGCCAGTAGTATTCGACTATCTTACTACGAGCAGTACTTC.

This clonotype was observed many times. As DNA, the CDR3 is TGTGCCAGCAGCGCGGGACAGGGAAGGAGCTATGGCTACACCTTC. It is translated as CASSAGQGRSYGYTF. The chain carries TRBV5-4 and TRBJ1-2; TRBD1 matches at 9 bases. The junction had 8 bases not matched to a gene; V was cut back by 4 bases and J by 4 bases. CDR1 is SGHNT, CDR2 YYREEE, per germline (reference sequence). The CDR3 has 15 amino acids.

This clonotype occurred a few times. This chain connects TRBV5-1 to TRBJ2-7; TRBD2 might be the D (5 bases). V dropped 4 bases and J dropped 3 bases, with 20 bases sitting between them. The CDR3 extends over 16 amino acids. Germline CDR1 is SGHRS and CDR2 is YFSETQ. The CDR3 DNA sequence: TGCGCCAGCAGCCGCGATTTCCTGAGGGCCCACTACGAGCAGTACTTC. It is translated as CASSRDFLRAHYEQYF. The whole variable domain, remainder taken from reference TRBV5-1 and TRBJ2-7, is KAGVTQTPRYLIKTRGQQVTLSCSPISGHRSVSWYQQTPGQGLQFLFEYFSETQRNKGNFPGRFSGRQFSNSRSEMNVSTLELGDSALYLCASSRDFLRAHYEQYFGPGTRLTVT.

This clonotype was recorded a few times. This chain connects TRBV28 to TRBJ2-7; a weak D match, TRBD1 (5 bases). The CDR3 length is 14 residues. In germline, CDR1 is MDHEN, CDR2 SYDVKM. V gave up 8 bases and J gave up 2 bases, with 16 bases separating them. The CDR3 coding sequence is TGTGCCAGCGTCAATAGGGGCATCGCCTACGAGCAGTACTTC. This sequence encodes CASVNRGIAYEQYF. Combining the CDR3 with reference TRBV28 and TRBJ2-7 gives the whole variable domain DVKVTQSSRYLVKRTGEKVFLECVQDMDHENMFWYRQDPGLGLRLIYFSYDVKMKEKGDIPEGYSVSREKKERFSLILESASTNQTSMYLCASVNRGIAYEQYFGPGTRLTVT.

A few counts support this clonotype. The chain's CDR3 is CASSDPTGRTGELFF. CDR3 in DNA: TGTGCCAGCAGTGATCCTACAGGGCGCACCGGGGAGCTGTTTTTT. The V call is TRBV25-1, the J call TRBJ2-2, with a weak D call TRBD1 (6 bases). Germline V gives CDR1 MGHDK, CDR2 SYGVNS. The CDR3 covers 15 residues. The germline V and J ends were trimmed by 3 bases and 4 bases, with 12 bases remaining between them. The variable domain in full, completed from reference TRBV25-1 and TRBJ2-2, reads EADIYQTPRYLVIGTGKKITLECSQTMGHDKMYWYQQDPGMELHLIHYSYGVNSTEKGDLSSESTVSRIRTEHFPLTLESARPSHTSQYLCASSDPTGRTGELFFGEGSRLTVL.

The chain recombines TRBV27 with TRBJ1-6, with 8 bases identical to TRBD1. The V segment lost 4 bases and the J segment 9 bases; nucleotides outside the gene matches: 8. Germline lookup yields CDR1 MNHEY and CDR2 SMNVEV (reference sequence). The CDR3 sequence is 15 residues long. The CDR3 here is CASSSPDRAFSPLHF. The CDR3 region has the DNA TGTGCCAGCAGTTCCCCGGACAGGGCGTTTTCACCCCTCCACTTT.

This clonotype was counted at least ten times. V and J are TRBV11-2 and TRBJ2-7; TRBD2 aligns across 7 bases. The germline V gene encodes CDR1 SGHAT and CDR2 FQNNGV. With V trimmed by 0 bases and J by 4 bases, 6 bases remained unmatched. The CDR3 is 15 amino acids. CDR3 nucleotides: TGTGCCAGCAGCTTAGATCGAGGACTAGTATACGAGCAGTACTTC. Translated: CASSLDRGLVYEQYF.

CDR3 nucleotides: TGCGCCAGCAGCCACGGAAGGACGCAGTATTTT. This encodes CASSHGRTQYF. V usage is TRBV4-3 and J usage is TRBJ2-3, with D unclear. Between the trimmed V and J ends, which lost 3 bases and 9 bases, there was a span of 7 bases. The V gene's germline CDR1 is LGHNA and CDR2 YSLEER. The CDR3 runs 11 residues.

This clonotype was seen ten or more times. V usage is TRBV20-1 and J usage is TRBJ2-7, with 8 bases identical to TRBD1. In germline, CDR1 is DFQATT, CDR2 SNEGSKA (reference sequence). J gave up 0 bases and V 4 bases, and 8 bases lay outside the gene matches. The CDR3 is made up of 15 amino acids. As DNA, the CDR3 is TGCAGTGCTACCCAAACAGGGGGAGGCTCCTACGAGCAGTACTTC. Translated, it gives CSATQTGGGSYEQYF.

This clonotype occurred a few times. J is TRBJ1-2 and V is TRBV19, with D maybe TRBD1 (6 bases). This CDR3 is built from 15 residues. From germline, CDR1 is LNHDA and CDR2 SQIVND (reference sequence). The V end lost 5 bases, the J end lost 6 bases, and 19 bases lay between the germline ends. This CDR3 is CASSDPTTGLNGYTF. The CDR3 DNA reads as TGTGCCAGTAGTGATCCGACGACAGGCTTGAATGGCTACACCTTC.

This clonotype was found many times. The chain links TRBV27 to TRBJ2-7, with 8 nucleotides matching TRBD2. Germline CDR1 and CDR2: MNHEY and SMNVEV (reference sequence). The V and J ends lost 6 bases and 0 bases, in that order; junction bases with no gene match: 1. The CDR3 extends over 13 amino acids. The CDR3 region has the DNA TGTGCCAGCAGGGCGGGGGGCTCCTACGAGCAGTACTTC. It is translated as CASRAGGSYEQYF.

This clonotype was observed many times. CDR3 amino acids: CASSMYSPTAGETQYF. For the CDR3, the DNA is TGTGCCAGTAGTATGTATTCCCCCACAGCGGGAGAGACCCAGTACTTC. The rearrangement joins TRBV19 to TRBJ2-5; a weak D match, TRBD2 (6 bases). Germline CDR1 and CDR2: LNHDA and SQIVND (reference sequence). The V gene lost 3 bases and the J gene lost 4 bases, with 18 bases spanning the gap. The CDR3 has 16 residues.

This clonotype was counted many times. The gene calls are TRBV28 and TRBJ2-7; 10 nucleotides match TRBD2. V was clipped by 11 bases and J by 3 bases; unmatched bases: 25. The CDR3 has 19 amino acids. Germline CDR1 is MDHEN and CDR2 is SYDVKM. The CDR3: CAGAAGGLGKSAVLYEQYF. CDR3 sequence (DNA): TGTGCCGGCGCAGCGGGAGGGTTGGGAAAAAGCGCCGTCCTCTACGAGCAGTACTTC.

With regard to this clonotype: Just one base apart from a much larger clone, this may be a read error. The V gene is TRBV6-1, the J gene TRBJ1-1; no firm D call. CDR3 length: 17 amino acids. Germline lookup yields CDR1 MNHNS and CDR2 SASEGT. Here the CDR3 reads CASGEESLGVGWTEAFF. CDR3 bases: TGTGCCAGCGGTGAAGAGTCGTTGGGAGTTGGGTGGACTGAAGCTTTCTTT.

This clonotype was counted ten times or more. The chain couples TRBV6-5 to TRBJ1-2, with D unclear. Trimming pared 1 base from V and 4 bases from J, leaving 13 bases between. Germline V gene sequence: CDR1 MNHEY, CDR2 SVGAGI. This CDR3 has 15 amino acids. CDR3 sequence (DNA): TGTGCCAGCAGTTACTTACTTGATTACGGCTATGGCTACACCTTC. Translating it yields CASSYLLDYGYGYTF.

In this sample, this clonotype turned up a few times. This rearrangement joins TRBV20-1 to TRBJ2-7, with D perhaps TRBD1 or TRBD2 (5 bases each). Germline CDR1 is DFQATT and CDR2 is SNEGSKA (reference sequence). Between the trimmed V and J ends, which lost 4 bases and 3 bases, there was a span of 19 bases. The CDR3 has 15 residues. CDR3 nucleotides: TGCAGTGCTAAGGAAAGGGACCTTTGGGGCTACGAGCAGTACTTC. Translating gives CSAKERDLWGYEQYF.

This CDR3 is CASSTQRGGRQPQHF. CDR3 sequence (DNA): TGTGCCAGCAGCACCCAACGGGGGGGGAGACAGCCCCAGCATTTT. The genes are TRBV6-1 and TRBJ1-5, with D possibly TRBD1 on 5 matching bases. The length of the CDR3 is 15 residues. Trimming pared 6 bases from V and 7 bases from J, leaving 19 bases between. Looked up from germline, CDR1 is MNHNS and CDR2 is SASEGT.